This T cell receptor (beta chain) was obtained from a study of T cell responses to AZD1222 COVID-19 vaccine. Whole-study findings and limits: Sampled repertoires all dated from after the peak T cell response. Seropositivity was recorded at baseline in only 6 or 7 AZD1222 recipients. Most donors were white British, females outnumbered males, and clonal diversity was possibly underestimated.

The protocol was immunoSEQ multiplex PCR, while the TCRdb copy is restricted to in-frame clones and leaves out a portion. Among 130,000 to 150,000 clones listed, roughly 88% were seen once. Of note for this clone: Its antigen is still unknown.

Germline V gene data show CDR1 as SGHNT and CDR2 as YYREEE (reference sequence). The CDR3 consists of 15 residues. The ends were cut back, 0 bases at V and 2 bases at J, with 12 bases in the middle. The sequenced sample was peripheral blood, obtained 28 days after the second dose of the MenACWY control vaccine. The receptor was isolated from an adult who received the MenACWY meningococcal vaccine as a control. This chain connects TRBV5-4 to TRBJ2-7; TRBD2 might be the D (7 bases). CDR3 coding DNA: TGTGCCAGCAGCTTGGGTGGGGGGGCAGCCTACGAGCAGTACTTC. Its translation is CASSLGGGAAYEQYF.